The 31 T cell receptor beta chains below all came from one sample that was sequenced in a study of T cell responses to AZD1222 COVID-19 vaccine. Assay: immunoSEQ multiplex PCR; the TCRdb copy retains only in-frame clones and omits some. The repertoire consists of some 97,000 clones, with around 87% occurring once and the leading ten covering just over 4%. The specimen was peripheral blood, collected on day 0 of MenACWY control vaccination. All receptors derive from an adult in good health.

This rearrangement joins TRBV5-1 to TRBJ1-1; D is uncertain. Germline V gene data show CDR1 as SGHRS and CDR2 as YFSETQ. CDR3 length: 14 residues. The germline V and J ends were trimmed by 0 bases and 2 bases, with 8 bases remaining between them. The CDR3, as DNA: TGCGCCAGCAGCTTGGAGGTGGGAAACACTGAAGCTTTCTTT. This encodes CASSLEVGNTEAFF.

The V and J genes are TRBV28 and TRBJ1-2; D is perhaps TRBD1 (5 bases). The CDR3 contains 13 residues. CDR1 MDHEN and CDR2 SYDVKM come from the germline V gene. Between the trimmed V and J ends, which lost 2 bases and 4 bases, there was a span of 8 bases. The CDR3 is CASSLAGPYGYTF. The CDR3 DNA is TGTGCCAGCAGTTTAGCAGGGCCCTATGGCTACACCTTC.

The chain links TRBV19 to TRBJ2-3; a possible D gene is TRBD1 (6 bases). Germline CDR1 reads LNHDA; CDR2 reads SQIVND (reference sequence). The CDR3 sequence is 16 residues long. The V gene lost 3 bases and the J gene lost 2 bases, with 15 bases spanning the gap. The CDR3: CASSMTPQGFTDTQYF. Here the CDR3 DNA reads TGTGCCAGTAGTATGACCCCGCAGGGGTTCACAGATACGCAGTATTTT.

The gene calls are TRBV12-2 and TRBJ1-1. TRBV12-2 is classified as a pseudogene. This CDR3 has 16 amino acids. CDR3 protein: CASRLVRWGTYTEAFF. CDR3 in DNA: TGTGCAAGTCGCTTAGTACGTTGGGGGACGTATACTGAAGCTTTCTTT.

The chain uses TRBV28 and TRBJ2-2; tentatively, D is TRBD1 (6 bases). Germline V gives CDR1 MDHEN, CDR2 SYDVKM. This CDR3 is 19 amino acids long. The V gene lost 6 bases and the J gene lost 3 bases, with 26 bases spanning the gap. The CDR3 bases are TGTGCCAGCAGATCAAATCCCAGGGGAAGGGTTTCGGACACCGGGGAGCTGTTTTTT. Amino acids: CASRSNPRGRVSDTGELFF.

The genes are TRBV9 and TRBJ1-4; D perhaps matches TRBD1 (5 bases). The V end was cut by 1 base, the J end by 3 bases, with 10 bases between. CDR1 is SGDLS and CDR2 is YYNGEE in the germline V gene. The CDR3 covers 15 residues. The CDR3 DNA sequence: TGTGCCAGCAGCGTATGGGGGGGTGCTAATGAAAAACTGTTTTTT. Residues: CASSVWGGANEKLFF.

In nucleotides, the CDR3 is TGTGCCAGCAGCAGAACCCTAGGGGCAGTCTCAGAGACCCAGTACTTC. The encoded protein is CASSRTLGAVSETQYF. The rearrangement joins TRBV5-8 to TRBJ2-5; perhaps TRBD1 as D (5 bases). The CDR3 loop spans 16 amino acids. The V gene lost 4 bases and the J gene lost 4 bases, with 20 bases spanning the gap. CDR1 SGHTS and CDR2 YDEGEE come from the germline V gene.

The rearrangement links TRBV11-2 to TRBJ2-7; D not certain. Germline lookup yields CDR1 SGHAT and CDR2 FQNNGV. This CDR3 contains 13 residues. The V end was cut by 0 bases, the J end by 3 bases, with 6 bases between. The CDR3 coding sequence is TGTGCCAGCAGCTTAGAAGAAAGCTACGAGCAGTACTTC. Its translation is CASSLEESYEQYF.

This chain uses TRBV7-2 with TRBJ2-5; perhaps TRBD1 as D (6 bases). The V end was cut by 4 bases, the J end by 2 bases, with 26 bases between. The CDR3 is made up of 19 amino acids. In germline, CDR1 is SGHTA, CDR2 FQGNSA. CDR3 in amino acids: CASSSSPRNRQARQETQYF. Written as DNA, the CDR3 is TGTGCCAGCAGCTCTAGTCCACGCAACCGACAGGCCCGGCAAGAGACCCAGTACTTC.

CDR3 in amino acids: CASTLEGFYEQYF. The CDR3 coding sequence is TGTGCCAGCACCCTTGAGGGGTTTTACGAGCAGTACTTC. J is TRBJ2-7 and V is TRBV7-2; D may be TRBD1 or TRBD2 (5 bases each). Germline-derived CDR1 and CDR2 are SGHTA and FQGNSA. The CDR3 is 13 residues long. Trimming stripped 7 bases from V and 4 bases from J, with 14 bases between.

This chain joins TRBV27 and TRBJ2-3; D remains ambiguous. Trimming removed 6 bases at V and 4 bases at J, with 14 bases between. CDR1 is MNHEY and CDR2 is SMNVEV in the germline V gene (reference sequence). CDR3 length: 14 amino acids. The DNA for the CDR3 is TGTGCCAGCAGCTTTAGCCTCGTAGCAGATACGCAGTATTTT. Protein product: CASSFSLVADTQYF.

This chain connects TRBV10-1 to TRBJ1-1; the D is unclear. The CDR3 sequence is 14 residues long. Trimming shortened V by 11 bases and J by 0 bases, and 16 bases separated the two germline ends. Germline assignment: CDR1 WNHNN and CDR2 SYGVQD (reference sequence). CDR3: CAVPRFGMNTEAFF. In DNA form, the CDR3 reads TGCGCCGTACCACGATTCGGTATGAACACTGAAGCTTTCTTT.

The CDR3 loop reads CASSVATAGQGFSSGANVLTF. In DNA form, the CDR3 reads TGTGCCAGCAGCGTAGCCACAGCGGGGCAGGGGTTTAGCTCTGGGGCCAACGTCCTGACTTTC. J is TRBJ2-6 and V is TRBV9, with a tentative D call TRBD2 (7 bases). Germline values: CDR1 SGDLS, CDR2 YYNGEE. V dropped 0 bases and J dropped 0 bases, with 22 bases sitting between them. The CDR3 spans 21 residues.

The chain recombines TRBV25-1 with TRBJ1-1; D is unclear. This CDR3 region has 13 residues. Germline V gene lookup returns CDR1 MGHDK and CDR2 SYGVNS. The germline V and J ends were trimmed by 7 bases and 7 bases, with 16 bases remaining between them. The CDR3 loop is CASTSPSRNEAFF. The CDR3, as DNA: TGTGCCAGCACCTCACCGTCTAGGAATGAAGCTTTCTTT.

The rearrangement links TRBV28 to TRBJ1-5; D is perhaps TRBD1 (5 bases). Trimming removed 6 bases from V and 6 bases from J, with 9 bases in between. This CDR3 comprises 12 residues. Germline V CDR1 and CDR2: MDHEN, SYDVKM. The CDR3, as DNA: TGTGCCAGCAGGGGGGGTTCTCAGCCCCAGCATTTT. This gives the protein CASRGGSQPQHF.

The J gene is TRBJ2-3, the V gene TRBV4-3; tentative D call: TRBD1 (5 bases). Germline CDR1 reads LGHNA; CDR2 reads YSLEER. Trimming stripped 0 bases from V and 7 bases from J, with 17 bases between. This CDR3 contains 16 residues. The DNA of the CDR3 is TGCGCCAGCAGCCAAGATAGCACCAGGGATGTAAATACGCAGTATTTT. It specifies CASSQDSTRDVNTQYF.

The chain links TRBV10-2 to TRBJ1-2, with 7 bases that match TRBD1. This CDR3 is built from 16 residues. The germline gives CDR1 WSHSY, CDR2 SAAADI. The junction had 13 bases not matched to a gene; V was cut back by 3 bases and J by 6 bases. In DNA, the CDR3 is TGCGCCAGCAGTGACGGGGAGGAGACAGGGCAACATGGCTACACCTTC. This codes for CASSDGEETGQHGYTF.

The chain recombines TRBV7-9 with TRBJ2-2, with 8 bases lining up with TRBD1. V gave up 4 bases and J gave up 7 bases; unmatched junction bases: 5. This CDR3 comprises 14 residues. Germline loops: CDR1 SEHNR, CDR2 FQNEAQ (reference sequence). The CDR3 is CASSSQGANGELFF. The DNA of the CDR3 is TGTGCCAGCAGCTCGCAGGGGGCGAACGGGGAGCTGTTTTTT.

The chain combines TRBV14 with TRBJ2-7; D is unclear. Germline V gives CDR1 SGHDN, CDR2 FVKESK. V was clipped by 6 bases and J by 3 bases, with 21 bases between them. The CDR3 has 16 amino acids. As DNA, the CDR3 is TGTGCCAGCAGGCCTCTCACGTTGGACCGCCGCTACGAGCAGTACTTC. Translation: CASRPLTLDRRYEQYF.

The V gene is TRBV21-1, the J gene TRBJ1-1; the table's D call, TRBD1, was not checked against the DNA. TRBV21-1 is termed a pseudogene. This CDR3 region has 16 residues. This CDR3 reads CASSSRGRGLNTEAFF. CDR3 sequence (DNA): TGTGCCAGCAGCTCGAGGGGGCGCGGGCTAAACACTGAAGCTTTCTTT.

This CDR3 reads CASSQDYTPNQPQHF. CDR3 bases: TGTGCCAGCAGCCAAGATTATACACCTAATCAGCCCCAGCATTTT. V usage is TRBV3-1 (or the pseudogene TRBV3-2) and J usage is TRBJ1-5; D not certain. From germline, CDR1 is LGHDT and CDR2 YNNKEL (reference sequence). Deletions cut 0 bases from V and 4 bases from J, with 10 bases between. This CDR3 comprises 15 residues.

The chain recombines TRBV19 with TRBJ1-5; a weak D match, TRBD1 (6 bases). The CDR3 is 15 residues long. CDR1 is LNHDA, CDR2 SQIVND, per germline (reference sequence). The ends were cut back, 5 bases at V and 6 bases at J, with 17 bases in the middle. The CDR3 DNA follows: TGTGCCAGTAGTGGTACGGGGGGCGCGGGTCAGCCCCAGCATTTT. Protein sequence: CASSGTGGAGQPQHF.

The CDR3 here is CASSALNNPQHF. The CDR3 DNA reads TGTGCCAGCAGTGCCCTAAATAATCCCCAGCATTTT. The chain couples TRBV2 to TRBJ1-5; D not resolved. CDR1 and CDR2 from the germline V gene are SNHLY and FYNNEI. The V gene lost 4 bases and the J gene lost 10 bases, with 11 bases spanning the gap. The CDR3 has 12 amino acids.

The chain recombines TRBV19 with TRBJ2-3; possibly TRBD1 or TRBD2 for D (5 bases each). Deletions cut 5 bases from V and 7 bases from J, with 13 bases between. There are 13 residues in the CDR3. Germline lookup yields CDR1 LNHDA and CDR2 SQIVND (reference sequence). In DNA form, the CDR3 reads TGTGCCAGTAGTGGGGGAGACCGTTATACGCAGTATTTT. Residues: CASSGGDRYTQYF.

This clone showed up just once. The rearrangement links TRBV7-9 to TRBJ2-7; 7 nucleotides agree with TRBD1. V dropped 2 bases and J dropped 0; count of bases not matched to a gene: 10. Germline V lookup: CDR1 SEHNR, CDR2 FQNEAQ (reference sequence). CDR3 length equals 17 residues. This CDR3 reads CASSLIRDSLFSYEQYF. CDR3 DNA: TGTGCCAGCAGCTTAATTCGGGACAGTTTATTCTCCTACGAGCAGTACTTC.

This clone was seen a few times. CDR3 sequence (DNA): TGTGCCAGCAGCCAAGATGGGCAGGGGGTTGATGAGCAGTTCTTC. Translating it yields CASSQDGQGVDEQFF. The rearrangement uses TRBV3-1 (or the pseudogene TRBV3-2) and TRBJ2-1; TRBD1 matches 7 bases. Germline lookup yields CDR1 LGHDT and CDR2 YNNKEL (reference sequence). This CDR3 comprises 15 residues. With V trimmed by 0 bases and J by 8 bases, 7 bases remained unmatched.

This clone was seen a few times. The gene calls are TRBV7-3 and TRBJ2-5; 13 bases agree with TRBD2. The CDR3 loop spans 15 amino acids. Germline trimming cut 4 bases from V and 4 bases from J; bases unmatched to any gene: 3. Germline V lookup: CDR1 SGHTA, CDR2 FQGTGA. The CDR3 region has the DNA TGTGCCAGCAGCTCCGGGACTAGCGGGGTAGAGACCCAGTACTTC. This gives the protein CASSSGTSGVETQYF.

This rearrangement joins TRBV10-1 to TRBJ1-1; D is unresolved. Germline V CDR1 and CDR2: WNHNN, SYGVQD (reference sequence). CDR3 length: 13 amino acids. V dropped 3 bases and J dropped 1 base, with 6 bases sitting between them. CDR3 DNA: TGCGCCAGCAGTGAAAATACGAACACTGAAGCTTTCTTT. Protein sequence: CASSENTNTEAFF.

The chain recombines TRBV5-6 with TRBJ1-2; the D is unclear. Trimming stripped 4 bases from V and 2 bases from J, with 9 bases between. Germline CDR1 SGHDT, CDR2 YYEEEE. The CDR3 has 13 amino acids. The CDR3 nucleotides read TGTGCCAGCAGCCGTAGGGTGAACTATGGCTACACCTTC. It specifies CASSRRVNYGYTF.

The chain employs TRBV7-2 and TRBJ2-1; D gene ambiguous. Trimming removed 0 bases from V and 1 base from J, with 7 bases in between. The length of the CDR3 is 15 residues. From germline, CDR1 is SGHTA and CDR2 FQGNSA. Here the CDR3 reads CASSLAPSSYNEQFF. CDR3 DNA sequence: TGTGCCAGCAGCTTAGCCCCGTCATCCTACAATGAGCAGTTCTTC.

The CDR3 DNA follows: TGTGCCAGCAGCGTGACAGGGGGAGCCAATCAGCCCCAGCATTTT. Amino acids: CASSVTGGANQPQHF. This sequence joins TRBV7-2 and TRBJ1-5; 9 bases align to TRBD1. Germline CDR1 SGHTA, CDR2 FQGNSA. The trim removed 5 bases at V and 3 bases at J, leaving 5 bases unmatched. The CDR3 runs 15 residues.